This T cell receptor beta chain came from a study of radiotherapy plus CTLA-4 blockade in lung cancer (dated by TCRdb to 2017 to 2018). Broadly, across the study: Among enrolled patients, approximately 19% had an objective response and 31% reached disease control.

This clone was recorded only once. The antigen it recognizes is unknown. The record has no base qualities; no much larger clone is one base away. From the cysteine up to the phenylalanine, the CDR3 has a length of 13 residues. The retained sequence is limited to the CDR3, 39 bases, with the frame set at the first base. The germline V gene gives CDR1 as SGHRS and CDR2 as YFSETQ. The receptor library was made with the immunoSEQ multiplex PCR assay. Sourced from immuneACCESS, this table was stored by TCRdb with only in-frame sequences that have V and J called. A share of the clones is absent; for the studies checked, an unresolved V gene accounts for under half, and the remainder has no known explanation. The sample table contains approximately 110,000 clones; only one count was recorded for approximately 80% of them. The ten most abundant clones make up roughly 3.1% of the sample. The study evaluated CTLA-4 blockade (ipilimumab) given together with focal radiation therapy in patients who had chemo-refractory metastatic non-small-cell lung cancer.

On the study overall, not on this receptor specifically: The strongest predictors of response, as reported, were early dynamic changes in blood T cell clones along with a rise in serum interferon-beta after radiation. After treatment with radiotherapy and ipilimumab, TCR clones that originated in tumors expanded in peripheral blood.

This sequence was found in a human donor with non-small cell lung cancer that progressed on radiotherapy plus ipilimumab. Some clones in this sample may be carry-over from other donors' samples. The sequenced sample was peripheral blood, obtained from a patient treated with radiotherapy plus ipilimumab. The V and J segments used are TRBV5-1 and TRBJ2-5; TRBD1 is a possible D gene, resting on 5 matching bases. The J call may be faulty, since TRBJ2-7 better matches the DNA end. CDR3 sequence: CASSLDRQGEQYF. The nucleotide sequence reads TGCGCCAGCAGCTTGGATCGGCAGGGCGAGCAGTACTTC.